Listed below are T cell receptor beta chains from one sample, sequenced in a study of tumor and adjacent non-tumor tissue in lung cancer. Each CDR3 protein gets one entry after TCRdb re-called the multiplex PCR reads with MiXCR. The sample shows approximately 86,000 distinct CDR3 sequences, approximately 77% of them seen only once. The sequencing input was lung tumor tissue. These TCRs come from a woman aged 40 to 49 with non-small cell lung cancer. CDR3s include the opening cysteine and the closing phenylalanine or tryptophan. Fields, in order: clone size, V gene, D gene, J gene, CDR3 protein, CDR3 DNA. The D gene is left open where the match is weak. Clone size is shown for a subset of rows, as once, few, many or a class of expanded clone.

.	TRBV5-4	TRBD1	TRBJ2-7	CTSSLGTGPSYEQYF	TGTACCAGCAGCTTGGGGACAGGGCCCTCCTACGAGCAGTACTTC
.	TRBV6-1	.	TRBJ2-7	CASNVRPSYYEQYF	TGTGCCAGCAATGTACGACCTTCTTATTACGAGCAGTACTTC
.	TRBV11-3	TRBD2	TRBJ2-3	CASSASGGSTDMRYF	TGTGCCAGCAGCGCTAGCGGGGGGTCCACAGATATGCGGTATTTT
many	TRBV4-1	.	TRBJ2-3	CASSPTSSSTDTQYF	TGCGCCAGCAGCCCCACGTCTTCCAGCACAGATACGCAGTATTTT
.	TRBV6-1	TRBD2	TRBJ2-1	CASSKWTGGRLGSYNEQFF	TGTGCCAGCAGTAAATGGACTGGCGGGAGGTTGGGCTCCTACAATGAACAGTTCTTC
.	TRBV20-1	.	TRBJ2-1	CNAFGRREVNEQFF	TGCAATGCTTTCGGGAGACGAGAAGTCAATGAGCAGTTCTTC
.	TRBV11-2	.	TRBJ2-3	CAGSHTGTDTTQYF	TGTGCCGGCAGCCACACGGGCACGGACACTACGCAGTATTTT
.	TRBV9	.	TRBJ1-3	CASSGIVSGNTIYF	TGTGCCAGCAGCGGTATAGTCTCTGGAAACACCATATATTTT
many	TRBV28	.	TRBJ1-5	CASQGQPNQPQHF	TGTGCCAGCCAAGGACAGCCCAATCAGCCCCAGCATTTT
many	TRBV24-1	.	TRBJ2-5	CATSDFRANERGRETQYF	TGTGCCACCAGTGATTTCCGCGCGAATGAGAGGGGCCGGGAGACCCAGTACTTC
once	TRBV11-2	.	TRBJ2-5	CASSFIGLQETRYF	TGTGCCAGCAGCTTTATTGGGCTGCAAGAGACCCGTTACTTC
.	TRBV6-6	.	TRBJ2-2	CGSRPRGHTGELFF	TGTGGCAGTAGACCGCGGGGTCACACCGGGGAGCTGTTTTTT
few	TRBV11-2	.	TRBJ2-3	CARCSDPRDTQYF	TGTGCCAGGTGCTCCGACCCAAGGGATACGCAGTATTTT
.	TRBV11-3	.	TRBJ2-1	CASSPRHRSSYIEQSF	TGTGCCAGCAGCCCAAGACATAGGAGTTCCTACATTGAGCAGTCCTTC
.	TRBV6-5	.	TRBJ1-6	CASSYKSGTSTSSYNSPLHF	TGTGCCAGCAGTTACAAGTCGGGGACTTCTACTAGCTCCTATAATTCACCCCTCCACTTT
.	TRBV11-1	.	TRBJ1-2	CASSLARSADGYTF	TGTGCCAGCAGCTTAGCCAGGTCGGCAGATGGCTATACCTTC
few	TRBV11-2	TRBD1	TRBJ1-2	CASNSGTGLWSGYIF	TGTGCCAGCAACTCCGGGACAGGTTTGTGGAGCGGCTACATCTTC
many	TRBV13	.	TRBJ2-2	CASSTRLTGELFF	TGTGCCAGCAGCACAAGACTGACCGGGGAGCTGTTTTTT
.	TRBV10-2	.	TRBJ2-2	CSSSHTGELLF	TGCTCCAGCAGCCACACTGGGGAGCTGTTATTT
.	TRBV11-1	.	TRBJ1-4	CASSLDYETGIEKPFF	TGTGCCAGCAGCTTAGACTATGAGACAGGAATCGAAAAACCGTTTTTT
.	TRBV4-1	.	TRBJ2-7	CASIRGMGRPFYEQYF	TGCGCCAGCATCCGGGGTATGGGGAGACCCTTCTACGAGCAGTACTTC
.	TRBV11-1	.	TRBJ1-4	CASNLDYETGTEKLFF	TGTGCCAGTAACTTAGACTACGAGACAGGAACCGAAAAACTATTTTTT
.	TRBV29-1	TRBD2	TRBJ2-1	CSVEALTSERGGEQSF	TGCAGCGTTGAAGCATTGACTAGCGAGAGGGGGGGTGAGCAGTCCTTC
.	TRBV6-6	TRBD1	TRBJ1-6	CASSYWTGGYNSPPHF	TGTGCCAGCAGTTACTGGACAGGCGGTTATAATTCACCCCCCCACTTT
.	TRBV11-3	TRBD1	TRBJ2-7	CANSSGQGSYEQYF	TGTGCCAACAGCTCCGGACAGGGTTCCTATGAGCAGTACTTC
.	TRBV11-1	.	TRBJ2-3	CASNYLSGQYF	TGTGCCAGCAACTATCTGAGCGGGCAATATTTT
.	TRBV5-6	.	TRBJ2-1	CASLGTGGGRNYNEQSF	TGTGCCAGCTTGGGGACTGGCGGGGGCCGGAACTACAATGAGCAGTCCTTC
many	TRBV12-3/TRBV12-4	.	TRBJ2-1	CASSTDTTYNEQFF	TGTGCCAGCAGTACGGACACCACCTACAATGAGCAGTTCTTC
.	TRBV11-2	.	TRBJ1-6	CASSFTFGGALNSPLQF	TGCGCCAGCAGTTTCACCTTCGGGGGCGCCCTTAATTCACCCCTCCAATTT
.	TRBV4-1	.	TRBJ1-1	CASRGQTNTETFF	TGCGCCAGCAGAGGACAGACGAACACTGAAACTTTCTTC
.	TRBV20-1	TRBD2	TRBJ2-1	CSVNTLSGVNYNEQFF	TGCAGTGTTAACACTTTGAGCGGGGTGAACTACAATGAGCAGTTCTTC
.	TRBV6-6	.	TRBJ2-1	CAISPRFEQFF	TGTGCCATCAGCCCCCGTTTTGAGCAGTTCTTC
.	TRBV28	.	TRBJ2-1	CASISNGIGLSNEQLF	TGTGCCAGTATCTCCAACGGGATAGGGCTCTCCAATGAGCAGTTGTTC
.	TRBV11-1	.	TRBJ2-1	CASSLNSEQFF	TGTGCCAGCAGCTTAAACAGTGAGCAGTTCTTC
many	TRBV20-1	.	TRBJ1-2	CSASLAANLYGYTF	TGCAGTGCTAGCTTGGCAGCCAATCTCTATGGCTACACCTTC
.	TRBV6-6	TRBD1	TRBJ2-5	CTSRSTGMGENQYF	TGTACCAGCAGGTCGACAGGGATGGGAGAGAACCAGTACTTC
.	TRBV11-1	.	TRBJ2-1	CASSLSSEQIF	TGCGCCAGCAGCTTAAGTAGTGAGCAGATCTTC
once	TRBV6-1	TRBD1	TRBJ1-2	CARRVGTGNHGYTF	TGTGCCCGCCGAGTAGGGACAGGCAACCATGGCTACACCTTC
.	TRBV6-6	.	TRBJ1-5	CASSLQSYSQPQHF	TGTGCCAGCAGTTTACAGAGTTACAGTCAGCCCCAGCATTTT
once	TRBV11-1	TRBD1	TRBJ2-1	CASSSRGRGDEKFF	TGTGCTAGCAGCTCCAGGGGGCGCGGGGATGAAAAGTTCTTC
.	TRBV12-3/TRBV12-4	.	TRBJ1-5	CASSFLGLNKPRHF	TGTGCCAGCAGTTTCCTAGGCCTCAATAAGCCCCGACATTTT
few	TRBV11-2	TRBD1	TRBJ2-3	CTSSPSGTGEYF	TGTACCAGTAGCCCATCCGGGACAGGGGAGTATTTT
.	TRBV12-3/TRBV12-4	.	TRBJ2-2	CVSSWDGYTGELFF	TGTGTCAGCAGTTGGGACGGGTACACCGGGGAACTGTTTTTT
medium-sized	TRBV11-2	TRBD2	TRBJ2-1	CASSPDASGRAREQFF	TGTGCCAGCAGCCCAGACGCTAGCGGGAGGGCCAGGGAGCAGTTCTTC
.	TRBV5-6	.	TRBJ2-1	CASNHRRGKQFF	TGTGCCAGCAACCACAGGCGAGGTAAGCAGTTCTTC
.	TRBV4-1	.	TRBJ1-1	CASRGQTNAEAFF	TGTGCCAGCAGAGGACAGACGAACGCTGAAGCTTTCTTT
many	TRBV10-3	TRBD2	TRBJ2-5	CAIGLAGAGKETQYF	TGTGCCATCGGCCTAGCGGGAGCTGGAAAAGAGACCCAGTACTTC
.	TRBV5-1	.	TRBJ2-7	CVSSFFVSDKQYF	TGCGTCAGCAGCTTTTTTGTCTCGGACAAGCAGTACTTC
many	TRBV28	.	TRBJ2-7	CASNLESYEQYF	TGTGCCAGCAATCTGGAATCCTACGAGCAGTACTTC
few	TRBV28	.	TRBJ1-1	CAGRGNTEAFF	TGTGCCGGCCGGGGGAACACTGAAGCTTTCTTT
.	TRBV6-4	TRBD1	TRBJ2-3	CASSDSPGGTDRQYF	TGTGCCAGCAGTGACTCCCCAGGGGGCACAGATAGGCAGTATTTT